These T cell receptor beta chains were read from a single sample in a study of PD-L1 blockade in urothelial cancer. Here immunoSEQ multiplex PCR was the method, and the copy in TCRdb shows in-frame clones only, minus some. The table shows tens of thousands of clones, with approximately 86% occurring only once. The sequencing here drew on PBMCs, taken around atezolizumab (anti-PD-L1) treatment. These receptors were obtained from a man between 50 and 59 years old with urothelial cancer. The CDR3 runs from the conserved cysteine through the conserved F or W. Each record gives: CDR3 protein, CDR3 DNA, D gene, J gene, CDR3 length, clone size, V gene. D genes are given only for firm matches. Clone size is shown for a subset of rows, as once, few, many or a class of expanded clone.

CDR3 protein: CAWSVGTGGHEQFF
CDR3 DNA: TGTGCCTGGAGTGTTGGGACAGGGGGCCATGAGCAGTTCTTC
D gene: TRBD1
J gene: TRBJ2-1
CDR3 length: 14
clone size: -
V gene: TRBV30

CDR3 protein: CASRQTGSYEQYF
CDR3 DNA: TGCGCCAGCAGGCAGACAGGGTCATACGAGCAGTACTTC
D gene: TRBD1
J gene: TRBJ2-7
CDR3 length: 13
clone size: -
V gene: TRBV5-1

CDR3 protein: CASSESGRPPIGEQFF
CDR3 DNA: TGTGCCAGCAGTGAATCTGGCAGGCCACCTATTGGGGAGCAGTTCTTC
D gene: -
J gene: TRBJ2-1
CDR3 length: 16
clone size: -
V gene: TRBV25-1

CDR3 protein: CASSPHFGTGWGTDTQYF
CDR3 DNA: TGTGCCAGCAGCCCCCACTTCGGGACAGGTTGGGGTACAGATACGCAGTATTTT
D gene: TRBD1
J gene: TRBJ2-3
CDR3 length: 18
clone size: -
V gene: TRBV11-3

CDR3 protein: CASSKTGSSYNEQFF
CDR3 DNA: TGTGCCAGCAGTAAAACAGGGAGCTCCTACAATGAGCAGTTCTTC
D gene: -
J gene: TRBJ2-1
CDR3 length: 15
clone size: -
V gene: TRBV6-5

CDR3 protein: CASSIGGSQSDEQFF
CDR3 DNA: TGTGCCAGTAGTATTGGGGGGTCTCAATCCGATGAGCAGTTCTTC
D gene: -
J gene: TRBJ2-1
CDR3 length: 15
clone size: -
V gene: TRBV19

CDR3 protein: CSARGAYEQFF
CDR3 DNA: TGCAGTGCCCGCGGGGCTTATGAGCAGTTCTTC
D gene: -
J gene: TRBJ2-1
CDR3 length: 11
clone size: -
V gene: TRBV20-1

CDR3 protein: CASSEGPENEQFF
CDR3 DNA: TGTGCCAGCAGTGAAGGTCCAGAAAATGAGCAGTTCTTC
D gene: -
J gene: TRBJ2-1
CDR3 length: 13
clone size: -
V gene: TRBV2

CDR3 protein: CASSYKTGLEQYF
CDR3 DNA: TGTGCCAGCAGTTATAAGACAGGGCTCGAGCAGTACTTC
D gene: TRBD1
J gene: TRBJ2-7
CDR3 length: 13
clone size: -
V gene: TRBV6-9

CDR3 protein: CASNLGAGGEQYF
CDR3 DNA: TGTGCCAGCAACCTAGGGGCCGGGGGTGAGCAGTACTTC
D gene: -
J gene: TRBJ2-7
CDR3 length: 13
clone size: -
V gene: TRBV7-8

CDR3 protein: CASSVSGWETQYF
CDR3 DNA: TGTGCCAGCAGCGTCTCAGGGTGGGAGACCCAGTACTTC
D gene: -
J gene: TRBJ2-5
CDR3 length: 13
clone size: -
V gene: TRBV9

CDR3 protein: CASSFDRSTDTQYF
CDR3 DNA: TGCGCCAGCAGTTTCGACAGAAGCACAGATACGCAGTATTTT
D gene: -
J gene: TRBJ2-3
CDR3 length: 14
clone size: -
V gene: TRBV5-1

CDR3 protein: CASSVVGADGNTIYF
CDR3 DNA: TGTGCCAGCAGCGTAGTGGGGGCGGATGGAAACACCATATATTTT
D gene: -
J gene: TRBJ1-3
CDR3 length: 15
clone size: -
V gene: TRBV9

CDR3 protein: CASSTSDSYEQYF
CDR3 DNA: -
D gene: -
J gene: TRBJ2-7
CDR3 length: 13
clone size: -
V gene: TRBV6-1

CDR3 protein: CASSQLGLGYEQYF
CDR3 DNA: TGTGCCAGCAGCCAACTGGGACTAGGCTACGAGCAGTACTTC
D gene: TRBD2
J gene: TRBJ2-7
CDR3 length: 14
clone size: -
V gene: TRBV14

CDR3 protein: CASSLMRLAGSTDTQYF
CDR3 DNA: TGTGCCAGCAGCTTAATGCGACTAGCGGGTAGCACAGATACGCAGTATTTT
D gene: TRBD2
J gene: TRBJ2-3
CDR3 length: 17
clone size: once
V gene: TRBV7-9

CDR3 protein: CAWSKGASGANVLTF
CDR3 DNA: TGTGCCTGGAGTAAAGGGGCATCTGGGGCCAACGTCCTGACTTTC
D gene: -
J gene: TRBJ2-6
CDR3 length: 15
clone size: -
V gene: TRBV30

CDR3 protein: CASSNHGEALTGELFF
CDR3 DNA: TGTGCCAGCAGCAATCACGGGGAGGCACTTACCGGGGAGCTGTTTTTT
D gene: -
J gene: TRBJ2-2
CDR3 length: 16
clone size: -
V gene: TRBV5-4

CDR3 protein: CASSLRETHQETQYF
CDR3 DNA: TGCGCCAGCAGCTTGAGGGAGACCCACCAAGAGACCCAGTACTTC
D gene: -
J gene: TRBJ2-5
CDR3 length: 15
clone size: -
V gene: TRBV5-1

CDR3 protein: CASSITGGETYGYTF
CDR3 DNA: TGTGCCAGTAGTATTACAGGGGGAGAAACCTATGGCTACACCTTC
D gene: TRBD1
J gene: TRBJ1-2
CDR3 length: 15
clone size: -
V gene: TRBV19

CDR3 protein: CATSRDLLLAGGGETQYF
CDR3 DNA: TGTGCCACCAGCAGAGATCTTTTACTAGCGGGGGGCGGGGAGACCCAGTACTTC
D gene: TRBD2
J gene: TRBJ2-5
CDR3 length: 18
clone size: -
V gene: TRBV15

CDR3 protein: CASSNHRGTNEKLFF
CDR3 DNA: TGTGCCAGTAGTAACCACAGGGGGACTAATGAAAAACTGTTTTTT
D gene: TRBD1
J gene: TRBJ1-4
CDR3 length: 15
clone size: -
V gene: TRBV19

CDR3 protein: CASSPRSGQQETQYF
CDR3 DNA: TGTGCCAGCAGCCCCCGCAGTGGGCAGCAAGAGACCCAGTACTTC
D gene: -
J gene: TRBJ2-5
CDR3 length: 15
clone size: -
V gene: TRBV5-6

CDR3 protein: CASSIRETGVKNIQYF
CDR3 DNA: TGTGCCAGTAGTATTCGGGAGACAGGGGTCAAAAACATTCAGTACTTC
D gene: TRBD1
J gene: TRBJ2-4
CDR3 length: 16
clone size: -
V gene: TRBV19

CDR3 protein: CASSVSQGTLYNEQFF
CDR3 DNA: TGTGCCAGCAGTGTATCACAGGGGACTTTGTACAATGAGCAGTTCTTC
D gene: -
J gene: TRBJ2-1
CDR3 length: 16
clone size: once
V gene: TRBV6-4

CDR3 protein: CSVEDPGGGYEQYF
CDR3 DNA: TGCAGCGTTGAAGATCCGGGGGGGGGATACGAGCAGTACTTC
D gene: TRBD2
J gene: TRBJ2-7
CDR3 length: 14
clone size: -
V gene: TRBV29-1

CDR3 protein: CASSLDIALNYGYTF
CDR3 DNA: TGTGCCAGCAGCTTAGATATAGCTCTTAACTATGGCTACACCTTC
D gene: -
J gene: TRBJ1-2
CDR3 length: 15
clone size: -
V gene: TRBV11-2

CDR3 protein: CASRSLAGSSYEQYF
CDR3 DNA: TGTGCCAGCCGTTCGCTGGCGGGCAGCTCCTACGAGCAGTACTTC
D gene: -
J gene: TRBJ2-7
CDR3 length: 15
clone size: -
V gene: TRBV11-2

CDR3 protein: CASSAAGSAPLHF
CDR3 DNA: TGTGCCAGCAGTGCGGCGGGAAGTGCACCCCTCCACTTT
D gene: -
J gene: TRBJ1-6
CDR3 length: 13
clone size: -
V gene: TRBV6-1

CDR3 protein: CASTPAPGGTQYF
CDR3 DNA: TGTGCCAGCACCCCGGCCCCAGGGGGGACCCAGTACTTC
D gene: TRBD1
J gene: TRBJ2-5
CDR3 length: 13
clone size: once
V gene: TRBV2

CDR3 protein: CATSREGQMAGYTF
CDR3 DNA: TGTGCCACCAGCAGAGAGGGGCAGATGGCTGGCTACACCTTC
D gene: -
J gene: TRBJ1-2
CDR3 length: 14
clone size: -
V gene: TRBV15

CDR3 protein: CASSKSADYGYTF
CDR3 DNA: TGTGCCAGCAGTAAAAGCGCTGACTATGGCTACACCTTC
D gene: -
J gene: TRBJ1-2
CDR3 length: 13
clone size: -
V gene: TRBV6-1

CDR3 protein: CASSRDRAYEQYF
CDR3 DNA: TGCGCCAGCAGCCGGGACAGAGCCTACGAGCAGTACTTC
D gene: TRBD1
J gene: TRBJ2-7
CDR3 length: 13
clone size: -
V gene: TRBV4-3

CDR3 protein: CASSLLGLAGAELFF
CDR3 DNA: TGTGCCAGCAGTTTATTGGGACTAGCGGGAGCGGAGCTGTTTTTT
D gene: TRBD2
J gene: TRBJ2-2
CDR3 length: 15
clone size: -
V gene: TRBV28

CDR3 protein: CASSKDTMLGQGSYGYTF
CDR3 DNA: TGTGCCAGCAGCAAAGATACGATGTTAGGACAGGGGAGCTATGGCTACACCTTC
D gene: -
J gene: TRBJ1-2
CDR3 length: 18
clone size: few
V gene: TRBV21-1

CDR3 protein: CASTAQAFAYGYTF
CDR3 DNA: TGTGCCAGCACCGCGCAGGCTTTCGCCTATGGCTACACCTTC
D gene: -
J gene: TRBJ1-2
CDR3 length: 14
clone size: -
V gene: TRBV2

CDR3 protein: CASSPGTGTLVGEKLFF
CDR3 DNA: TGTGCCAGCTCACCAGGGACAGGGACTTTAGTAGGCGAAAAACTGTTTTTT
D gene: TRBD1
J gene: TRBJ1-4
CDR3 length: 17
clone size: -
V gene: TRBV18

CDR3 protein: CASSLVGLYSYEQYF
CDR3 DNA: TGTGCCAGCAGTTTAGTTGGGCTCTACTCCTACGAGCAGTACTTC
D gene: -
J gene: TRBJ2-7
CDR3 length: 15
clone size: -
V gene: TRBV27

CDR3 protein: CASSATISAGYGYTF
CDR3 DNA: TGCGCCAGCAGCGCAACAATCTCAGCGGGCTATGGCTACACCTTC
D gene: -
J gene: TRBJ1-2
CDR3 length: 15
clone size: -
V gene: TRBV5-1

CDR3 protein: CASSIYYGGSGGYTF
CDR3 DNA: TGTGCCAGTAGTATTTATTATGGAGGATCGGGGGGCTACACCTTC
D gene: -
J gene: TRBJ1-2
CDR3 length: 15
clone size: -
V gene: TRBV19

CDR3 protein: CASSQVAGGHTGELFF
CDR3 DNA: TGCGCCAGCAGCCAAGTCGCGGGAGGCCACACCGGGGAGCTGTTTTTT
D gene: TRBD2
J gene: TRBJ2-2
CDR3 length: 16
clone size: -
V gene: TRBV4-3

CDR3 protein: CASSPDRGSSYEQYF
CDR3 DNA: TGCGCCAGCAGCCCGGACAGGGGAAGCTCCTACGAGCAGTACTTC
D gene: TRBD1
J gene: TRBJ2-7
CDR3 length: 15
clone size: -
V gene: TRBV4-3

CDR3 protein: CASSLEAGVAKNIQYF
CDR3 DNA: TGCGCCAGCAGCTTGGAGGCGGGAGTAGCCAAAAACATTCAGTACTTC
D gene: TRBD2
J gene: TRBJ2-4
CDR3 length: 16
clone size: -
V gene: TRBV5-1

CDR3 protein: CASRSGSSFYEQYF
CDR3 DNA: TGCGCCAGCAGAAGCGGGAGTTCCTTCTACGAGCAGTACTTC
D gene: TRBD2
J gene: TRBJ2-7
CDR3 length: 14
clone size: -
V gene: TRBV10-2

CDR3 protein: CASSPFPAGGYEQYF
CDR3 DNA: TGCGCCAGCAGCCCCTTCCCTGCAGGGGGCTACGAGCAGTACTTC
D gene: TRBD1
J gene: TRBJ2-7
CDR3 length: 15
clone size: -
V gene: TRBV4-1

CDR3 protein: CASRTLGGRLRYEQYF
CDR3 DNA: TGTGCCAGCCGGACCCTGGGGGGGCGTCTCCGCTACGAGCAGTACTTC
D gene: -
J gene: TRBJ2-7
CDR3 length: 16
clone size: -
V gene: TRBV11-2

CDR3 protein: CASSFFSGAYEQYF
CDR3 DNA: TGTGCCAGCAGCTTTTTTTCAGGGGCCTACGAGCAGTACTTC
D gene: -
J gene: TRBJ2-7
CDR3 length: 14
clone size: -
V gene: TRBV5-8

CDR3 protein: CASSIPQAPNIQYF
CDR3 DNA: TGTGCCAGTAGTATACCCCAGGCCCCAAACATTCAGTACTTC
D gene: -
J gene: TRBJ2-4
CDR3 length: 14
clone size: -
V gene: TRBV19

CDR3 protein: CASSESTSGGPIQFF
CDR3 DNA: TGCGCCAGCAGTGAGTCGACTAGCGGGGGGCCTATCCAGTTCTTC
D gene: TRBD2
J gene: TRBJ2-1
CDR3 length: 15
clone size: -
V gene: TRBV10-1

CDR3 protein: CASSLGSGGPPDTQYF
CDR3 DNA: TGCGCCAGCAGCTTGGGGTCGGGGGGGCCCCCAGATACGCAGTATTTT
D gene: TRBD2
J gene: TRBJ2-3
CDR3 length: 16
clone size: -
V gene: TRBV5-1

CDR3 protein: CASSPATGASTDTQYF
CDR3 DNA: TGCGCCAGCAGCCCCGCCACAGGGGCGAGCACAGATACGCAGTATTTT
D gene: TRBD1
J gene: TRBJ2-3
CDR3 length: 16
clone size: -
V gene: TRBV4-1

CDR3 protein: CASSFSGGYGYTF
CDR3 DNA: TGTGCCAGCAGTTTCTCAGGGGGCTATGGCTACACCTTC
D gene: TRBD1
J gene: TRBJ1-2
CDR3 length: 13
clone size: -
V gene: TRBV27